These 10 T cell receptor beta chains originate from one sample sequenced in a study of T-cell memory formation after mild COVID-19. TCRdb analysed the 5' RACE reads with MiXCR anew, one entry per CDR3 protein. The sample carries more than 55,000 distinct CDR3 sequences, more than 8% recorded once. The sample consisted of PBMCs or a T cell subset sorted from them (not recorded which). The receptors derive from a man aged 18 to 35 who had mild COVID-19 (a few samples of this study predate the infection). Cell type and time point are not known.

This clonotype turned up a few times. The chain joins TRBV3-1 to TRBJ2-7; weak D call: TRBD2 (5 bases). Per the germline V gene, CDR1 is LGHDT and CDR2 is YNNKEL (reference sequence). CDR3 size: 13 residues. V gave up 3 bases and J gave up 10 bases, with 16 bases separating them. This CDR3 is CASSQSGRGPQYF. The CDR3 DNA is TGTGCCAGCAGCCAGTCAGGCCGGGGTCCCCAGTACTTC.

This clonotype has more than one count but fewer than ten. The gene calls are TRBV28 and TRBJ1-3, with TRBD1 matching 9 bases. The V segment lost 6 bases and the J segment 7 bases; nucleotides outside the gene matches: 7. The CDR3 consists of 14 residues. Looked up from germline, CDR1 is MDHEN and CDR2 is SYDVKM. The CDR3: CASSGGQGINTIYF. The CDR3 DNA sequence: TGTGCCAGCAGCGGGGGACAGGGCATCAACACCATATATTTT.

The chain uses TRBV28 and TRBJ1-2; 7 bases line up with TRBD1. The CDR3 has 15 residues. CDR1 and CDR2 (germline): MDHEN, SYDVKM. J was trimmed by 8 bases and V by 4 bases; bases with no gene match: 13. The CDR3 DNA reads TGTGCCAGCAGTTCGACCCCAACAGGGGCCGGCGGCTACACCTTC. Translation gives CASSSTPTGAGGYTF.

The chain joins TRBV7-9 to TRBJ2-7; 10 bases line up with TRBD2. The CDR3 runs to 13 residues. Germline lookup yields CDR1 SEHNR and CDR2 FQNEAQ (reference sequence). Unmatched junction bases numbered 7, after V lost 8 bases and J lost 6 bases. In DNA form, the CDR3 reads TGTGCCAGCGGACAGCGGGGGGGCAGCGAGCAGTACGTC. Its translation: CASGQRGGSEQYV.

The rearrangement uses TRBV7-8 and TRBJ1-2; D not resolved. With 5 bases removed from V and 4 bases from J, the gap between germline ends came to 11 bases. The CDR3 totals 13 residues. The germline gives CDR1 SGHVS, CDR2 FQNEAQ. The CDR3 sequence: CASSPRRPYGYTF. CDR3 DNA: TGTGCCAGCAGCCCAAGACGTCCCTATGGCTACACCTTC.

The chain carries TRBV7-2 and TRBJ1-5, with D possibly being TRBD1 (5 bases). The CDR3 covers 15 residues. Germline-derived CDR1 and CDR2 are SGHTA and FQGNSA. Trimming took off 5 bases at V and 2 bases at J, with 13 bases between the two ends. CDR3 sequence reads: CASSAPGWGNQPQHF. As DNA, the CDR3 is TGTGCCAGCAGCGCACCAGGGTGGGGCAATCAGCCCCAGCATTTT.

The V and J genes are TRBV20-1 and TRBJ2-7, with D maybe TRBD1 (6 bases). There are 15 residues in the CDR3. The V end was cut by 4 bases, the J end by 3 bases, with 19 bases between. The germline V gene has CDR1 DFQATT and CDR2 SNEGSKA (reference sequence). The CDR3 nucleotides read TGCAGTGCTACCAACTGGGGCAGGGGAAACTACGAGCAGTACTTC. As protein: CSATNWGRGNYEQYF.

The V and J genes are TRBV28 and TRBJ2-3; D may be TRBD2 (5 bases). This CDR3 has 12 residues. Germline assignment: CDR1 MDHEN and CDR2 SYDVKM. V shed 7 bases and J shed 5 bases, with 10 bases lying between them. CDR3 DNA: TGTGCCAGCAAAGCGGCCGGAGATACGCAGTATTTT. Amino acids: CASKAAGDTQYF.

This chain joins TRBV9 and TRBJ1-5; D not resolved. Germline CDR1 is SGDLS and CDR2 is YYNGEE. Trimming left V 5 bases short and J 2 bases short, with 8 bases between. The CDR3 totals 13 residues. The CDR3 DNA sequence: TGTGCCAGCAGTCTGGCGGGCAATCAGCCCCAGCATTTT. This sequence encodes CASSLAGNQPQHF. Combining the CDR3 with reference TRBV9 and TRBJ1-5 gives the whole variable domain DSGVTQTPKHLITATGQRVTLRCSPRSGDLSVYWYQQSLDQGLQFLIQYYNGEERAKGNILERFSAQQFPDLHSELNLSSLELGDSALYFCASSLAGNQPQHFGDGTRLSIL.

The chain links TRBV2 to TRBJ2-5; TRBD2 might be the D (5 bases). Deletions cut 8 bases from V and 2 bases from J, with 9 bases between. Germline V CDR1 and CDR2: SNHLY, FYNNEI. This CDR3 contains 12 residues. CDR3 sequence: CASGSLQETQYF. The CDR3 region has the DNA TGTGCCAGCGGGAGTCTACAAGAGACCCAGTACTTC.